The following is a T cell receptor beta chain sequence with its context. This specimen comes from a study of blood T cell repertoires in COVID-19. V lost 5 bases to trimming and J lost 3 bases; unmatched junction nucleotides: 3. This CDR3 has 15 residues. Germline V gives CDR1 SEHNR, CDR2 FQNEAQ (reference sequence). Authors' processing steps: Counts of nucleated cells, estimated from reference gene primer amplification, were obtained. Only in-frame clones appear in the TCRdb table, and some are missing; sequencing was by immunoSEQ multiplex PCR. V, J and clone size were drawn from that table, and D and trimming were deduced from the DNA. The sample includes some 100,000 clones, approximately 86% of them seen just once.

V and J are TRBV7-9 and TRBJ2-1; 11 positions match TRBD2. The sequenced sample consisted of peripheral blood. This clonotype was obtained from a woman aged 55-70 years with acute or convalescent COVID-19. In nucleotides, the CDR3 is TGTGCCAGCAGCAAAGGACTAGCGGGCTACAATGAGCAGTTCTTC. Protein product: CASSKGLAGYNEQFF.